The 13 T cell receptor beta chains reported below all come from one sample, sequenced in a study of identical twins. TCRdb independently ran MiXCR on the 5' RACE reads; one entry per CDR3 protein. The sample shows hundreds of thousands of distinct CDR3 sequences, roughly 10% of them seen only once. Separately, the same data were catalogued under a study of yellow fever vaccine responses in identical twins.

Specimen: CD8+ T cells sorted from blood. The receptor source for this set is a woman between 18 and 30 years old in good health.

The V and J genes are TRBV6-5 and TRBJ2-3; TRBD2 agrees at 7 bases. Germline lookup yields CDR1 MNHEY and CDR2 SVGAGI. The J segment lost 6 bases and the V segment lost 8 bases, leaving 11 bases of the junction unmatched. The CDR3 covers 14 residues. CDR3 region: CASGWGLPGDTQYF. CDR3 coding DNA: TGTGCCAGCGGTTGGGGACTACCAGGGGATACGCAGTATTTT.

This clonotype was seen many times. The chain couples TRBV6-4 to TRBJ2-2, with TRBD1 matching over 8 bases. This CDR3 region has 14 residues. CDR1 and CDR2 from the germline V gene are MRHNA and SNTAGT. With V trimmed by 10 bases and J by 4 bases, 8 bases remained unmatched. CDR3 nucleotides: TGTGCCACCTCGGACAGGGAAGGCACCGGGGAGCTGTTTTTT. Protein product: CATSDREGTGELFF.

This sequence joins TRBV5-1 and TRBJ2-6, with D hard to call. V was clipped by 0 bases and J by 0 bases, with 7 bases between them. Germline loops: CDR1 SGHRS, CDR2 YFSETQ. The CDR3 contains 16 residues. CDR3 DNA: TGCGCCAGCAGCTTGGGACCGTCCTCTGGGGCCAACGTCCTGACTTTC. Protein sequence: CASSLGPSSGANVLTF.

This clonotype occurred a few times. The V call is TRBV6-1, the J call TRBJ2-1, with TRBD2 matching 8 bases. CDR3 length equals 19 residues. Germline CDR1 is MNHNS and CDR2 is SASEGT. With 7 bases clipped from V and 4 bases from J, the junction kept 21 bases outside the gene matches. The CDR3 here is CASKPGIAGPPGWYNEQFF. The CDR3 region has the DNA TGTGCCAGCAAACCTGGGATAGCGGGACCCCCTGGATGGTACAATGAGCAGTTCTTC.

This clonotype was seen a handful of times. The chain couples TRBV29-1 to TRBJ2-7; D assignment may be TRBD1 or TRBD2 (6 bases each). This CDR3 comprises 13 residues. V lost 3 bases, J lost 2 bases, and 11 bases lay in between. In germline, CDR1 is SQVTM, CDR2 ANQGSEA. The CDR3 region has the DNA TGCAGCGTTGAGGAGGGACAAGCCTACGAGCAGTACTTC. This codes for CSVEEGQAYEQYF.

This clonotype was observed at least ten times. V usage is TRBV6-1 and J usage is TRBJ2-5; D possibly corresponds to TRBD1 (6 bases). Germline lookup yields CDR1 MNHNS and CDR2 SASEGT. With 7 bases removed from V and 5 bases from J, the gap between germline ends came to 14 bases. The CDR3 runs to 13 residues. In DNA, the CDR3 is TGTGCCAGCACCCAGGGGAGTGAGGAGACCCAGTACTTC. Translated: CASTQGSEETQYF.

This clonotype has more than one count but fewer than ten. This chain joins TRBV27 and TRBJ1-1; D may be TRBD1 (6 bases). Germline V gene data show CDR1 as MNHEY and CDR2 as SMNVEV (reference sequence). The CDR3 is made up of 11 amino acids. V dropped 2 bases and J dropped 10 bases, with 8 bases sitting between them. The CDR3 nucleotides read TGTGCCAGCAGTTTAGGGACATCAGCTTTCTTT. Amino acid sequence: CASSLGTSAFF.

The chain links TRBV3-1 to TRBJ2-3, with 11 bases matching TRBD1. Trimming took 1 base from V and 3 from J; bases not matched to a gene: 9. The germline V gene encodes CDR1 LGHDT and CDR2 YNNKEL (reference sequence). The CDR3 contains 18 residues. The CDR3 region has the DNA TGTGCCAGCAGCCAAGTGGTCCACGGACAGGGGGCAACAGATACGCAGTATTTT. Its translation is CASSQVVHGQGATDTQYF.

The J gene is TRBJ2-5, the V gene TRBV7-3, with TRBD1 identical over 7 bases. V trimming: 5 bases; J trimming: 3 bases; junction bases outside the gene matches: 3. Germline CDR1 reads SGHTA; CDR2 reads FQGTGA. There are 13 residues in the CDR3. CDR3 in DNA: TGTGCCAGCAGCACTGGGACAGAAGAGACCCAGTACTTC. Residues: CASSTGTEETQYF.

This clonotype was observed a few times. The rearrangement links TRBV19 to TRBJ2-1, with a weak D call TRBD1 (5 bases). Trimming cost V 3 bases and J 8 bases, with 11 bases left between them. CDR3 length equals 13 residues. The V gene's germline CDR1 is LNHDA and CDR2 SQIVND (reference sequence). DNA for the CDR3: TGTGCCAGTAGTATCAAGGGGTTCGATGAGCAGTTCTTC. It yields the protein CASSIKGFDEQFF.

The chain has TRBV27 and TRBJ2-7; D gene ambiguous. The CDR3 is 13 amino acids. Germline CDR1 and CDR2: MNHEY and SMNVEV (reference sequence). V lost 3 bases to trimming and J lost 6 bases, with 12 bases between them. CDR3 protein: CASSLGRDLEQYF. The DNA of the CDR3 is TGTGCCAGCAGTTTGGGTAGGGATCTCGAGCAGTACTTC.

The V and J genes are TRBV19 and TRBJ2-7; D possibly uses TRBD1 or TRBD2 (5 bases each). This CDR3 is built from 17 residues. Germline CDR1 and CDR2: LNHDA and SQIVND (reference sequence). Trimming cost V 3 bases and J 3 bases, with 21 bases left between them. CDR3 sequence: CASSIFGGPGSIYEQYF. The CDR3, as DNA: TGTGCCAGTAGTATTTTTGGGGGTCCCGGATCCATCTACGAGCAGTACTTC.

This clonotype was counted a few times. The rearrangement joins TRBV7-9 to TRBJ2-5, with D tentatively TRBD1 or TRBD2 (6 bases each). The ends were cut back, 7 bases at V and 5 bases at J, with 14 bases in the middle. Per germline, CDR1 SEHNR and CDR2 FQNEAQ (reference sequence). The CDR3 totals 13 residues. CDR3: CASNEGGSETQYF. The CDR3 bases are TGTGCCAGCAACGAAGGGGGGTCGGAGACCCAGTACTTC.